Below, 15 T cell receptor beta chains from the same sample are listed, as sequenced in a study of T cell repertoires in cytomegalovirus infection (dated by TCRdb to the late 2010s). These reads were obtained on an Illumina HiSeq 1500. The public reads were run again by TCRdb, first through fastp at Q25 and then through MiXCR, and only productive beta chains were kept. For every CDR3 protein sequence, its rows merge into one entry that carries the most common genes and DNA. The sample table shows over 90,000 distinct CDR3 sequences, and about 15% are seen once. Clones ranked in the top ten supply approximately 8% of the sample. Sequencing input: PBMCs. These receptors originate from a human donor in good health (CMV status not recorded). Some clones in this sample may be carry-over from other donors' samples.

In DNA, the CDR3 is TGTGCCAGCAGCTTAACGGTCGACAGGGCCAGTGAGCAGTTCTTC. This translates into CASSLTVDRASEQFF. This chain uses TRBV11-2 with TRBJ2-1, with 7 bases fitting TRBD1. CDR1 and CDR2 (germline): SGHAT, FQNNGV. V shed 2 bases, J shed 9 bases, and the junction held 10 bases outside the gene matches. The CDR3 length is 15 residues.

The genes are TRBV5-6 and TRBJ2-3; 8 bases fit TRBD2. Germline CDR1 reads SGHDT; CDR2 reads YYEEEE. The CDR3 runs to 15 residues. Trimming at V came to 4 bases and at J to 3 bases, leaving 7 bases not matched to a gene. The CDR3 here is CASSPSGGGTDTQYF. The CDR3, as DNA: TGTGCCAGCAGCCCCAGCGGGGGAGGAACAGATACGCAGTATTTT.

The chain joins TRBV15 to TRBJ2-1, with 7 bases matching TRBD2. Germline assignment: CDR1 LNHNV and CDR2 YYDKDF (reference sequence). V trimming: 4 bases; J trimming: 4 bases; junction bases outside the gene matches: 7. The CDR3 loop spans 15 amino acids. The CDR3 DNA is TGTGCCACCAGCACCTGGACTAGTGGATACAATGAGCAGTTCTTC. It specifies CATSTWTSGYNEQFF. Combining the CDR3 with reference TRBV15 and TRBJ2-1 gives the whole variable domain DAMVIQNPRYQVTQFGKPVTLSCSQTLNHNVMYWYQQKSSQAPKLLFHYYDKDFNNEADTPDNFQSRRPNTSFCFLDIRSPGLGDTAMYLCATSTWTSGYNEQFFGPGTRLTVL.

This chain joins TRBV4-1 and TRBJ1-2; D gene uncertain. Germline CDR1 reads MGHRA; CDR2 reads YSYEKL. V was shortened by 3 bases and J by 8 bases, with 16 bases between the two germline ends. This CDR3 has 14 amino acids. This CDR3 reads CASSHPGEPRGYTF. CDR3 sequence (DNA): TGCGCCAGCAGCCACCCCGGGGAACCCAGAGGCTACACCTTC.

This clonotype was observed many times. This chain joins TRBV7-2 and TRBJ2-1; 16 positions match TRBD2. V trimming: 5 bases; J trimming: 0 bases; junction bases outside the gene matches: 7. CDR3 size: 19 residues. Germline lookup yields CDR1 SGHTA and CDR2 FQGNSA. The CDR3 sequence is CASSPGLAGGLSSYNEQFF. CDR3 nucleotides: TGTGCCAGCAGCCCGGGACTAGCGGGGGGGCTGAGCTCCTACAATGAGCAGTTCTTC.

This clonotype appeared many times. V is TRBV7-2 and J is TRBJ1-3; D gene ambiguous. V lost 7 bases to trimming and J lost 0 bases, with 7 bases between them. The CDR3 extends over 13 amino acids. CDR1 SGHTA and CDR2 FQGNSA come from the germline V gene. The CDR3 nucleotides are TGTGCCAGCACCCCGAGCTCTGGAAACACCATATATTTT. Protein: CASTPSSGNTIYF.

The chain links TRBV20-1 to TRBJ2-3; the D gene is possibly TRBD2 (5 bases). CDR1 and CDR2 from the germline V gene are DFQATT and SNEGSKA (reference sequence). The CDR3 covers 14 residues. V lost 0 bases and J lost 4, with 11 bases in between. CDR3 protein: CSARDSGNPDTQYF. CDR3 nucleotides: TGCAGTGCTAGAGACAGCGGTAATCCAGATACGCAGTATTTT.

This clonotype has a count of ten or more. The rearrangement links TRBV7-2 to TRBJ2-3; TRBD1 might be the D (5 bases). This CDR3 contains 15 residues. The germline V and J ends were trimmed by 3 bases and 2 bases, with 12 bases remaining between them. Per the germline V gene, CDR1 is SGHTA and CDR2 is FQGNSA. The CDR3 protein is CASSLGLTLTDTQYF. As DNA, the CDR3 is TGTGCCAGCAGCTTGGGGCTTACCCTCACAGATACGCAGTATTTT. The full variable domain, with the rest looked up from reference TRBV7-2 and TRBJ2-3, is GAGVSQSPSNKVTEKGKDVELRCDPISGHTALYWYRQSLGQGLEFLIYFQGNSAPDKSGLPSDRFSAERTGGSVSTLTIQRTQQEDSAVYLCASSLGLTLTDTQYFGPGTRLTVL.

V usage is TRBV2 and J usage is TRBJ2-2, with D perhaps assigned TRBD1 or TRBD2 (5 bases each). Trimming stripped 6 bases from V and 7 bases from J, with 12 bases between. This CDR3 is 13 amino acids long. Germline V gives CDR1 SNHLY, CDR2 FYNNEI. The CDR3 DNA is TGTGCCAGCAGAGAGGGGTGGCACGGGGAGCTGTTTTTT. Translation: CASREGWHGELFF.

V usage is TRBV6-2 or TRBV6-3 and J usage is TRBJ1-1; D is unclear. In germline, CDR1 is MNHEY, CDR2 SVGEGT. V dropped 6 bases and J dropped 0 bases, with 5 bases sitting between them. The CDR3 consists of 12 residues. The CDR3 here is CASRDVNTEAFF. In DNA, the CDR3 is TGTGCCAGCAGGGATGTGAACACTGAAGCTTTCTTT.

This clonotype showed up many times. The chain uses TRBV7-2 and TRBJ2-7, with D perhaps TRBD1 (5 bases). Germline values: CDR1 SGHTA, CDR2 FQGNSA. V shed 6 bases and J shed 4 bases, with 19 bases lying between them. The CDR3 has 15 amino acids. CDR3 sequence reads: CASRATGAYTYEQYF. CDR3 bases: TGTGCCAGCAGAGCCACAGGCGCCTATACTTACGAGCAGTACTTC.

The chain has TRBV2 and TRBJ2-7; D not resolved. Trimming removed 0 bases at V and 7 bases at J, with 1 base between. CDR1 and CDR2 from the germline V gene are SNHLY and FYNNEI. The CDR3 consists of 10 residues. CDR3 nucleotide sequence: TGTGCCAGCAGTGAAGCAGAGCAGTACTTC. Its protein product is CASSEAEQYF. The whole variable domain, filled in from reference TRBV2 and TRBJ2-7, reads EPEVTQTPSHQVTQMGQEVILRCVPISNHLYFYWYRQILGQKVEFLVSFYNNEISEKSEIFDDQFSVERPDGSNFTLKIRSTKLEDSAMYFCASSEAEQYFGPGTRLTVT.

This clonotype occurred many times. V gene TRBV7-8 combines with J gene TRBJ2-5; possibly TRBD2 for D (5 bases). Trimming removed 5 bases at V and 1 base at J, with 11 bases between. This CDR3 region has 14 residues. CDR1 and CDR2 (germline): SGHVS, FQNEAQ. The CDR3 region has the DNA TGTGCCAGCAGCGAGGGAAGCCCCCAAGAGACCCAGTACTTC. It yields the protein CASSEGSPQETQYF. The complete variable domain, with remaining parts taken from reference TRBV7-8 and TRBJ2-5, reads GAGVSQSPRYKVAKRGQDVALRCDPISGHVSLFWYQQALGQGPEFLTYFQNEAQLDKSGLPSDRFFAERPEGSVSTLKIQRTQQEDSAVYLCASSEGSPQETQYFGPGTRLLVL.

This chain links TRBV5-1 with TRBJ2-1; 7 nucleotides agree with TRBD1. The CDR3 has 15 residues. Trimming took 0 bases from V and 9 from J; bases not matched to a gene: 9. Germline V lookup: CDR1 SGHRS, CDR2 YFSETQ. The CDR3 loop is CASSLGVGQNGEQFF. The CDR3 nucleotides are TGCGCCAGCAGCTTGGGGGTGGGACAGAACGGTGAGCAGTTCTTC.

As regards this clonotype: With a much larger clone just one base away, this may be a read error. The V gene is TRBV7-9, the J gene TRBJ2-7; D call uncertain. This CDR3 contains 14 residues. CDR1 is SEHNR, CDR2 FQNEAQ, per germline (reference sequence). The germline V and J ends were trimmed by 1 base and 3 bases, with 10 bases remaining between them. The CDR3 reads CASSLGTAYYEQYF. The CDR3, as DNA: TGTGCCAGCAGCTTAGGAACGGCCTACTACGAGCAGTACTTC. The full variable domain, its missing parts supplied by reference TRBV7-9 and TRBJ2-7, is DTGVSQNPRHKITKRGQNVTFRCDPISEHNRLYWYRQTLGQGPEFLTYFQNEAQLEKSRLLSDRFSAERPKGSFSTLEIQRTEQGDSAMYLCASSLGTAYYEQYFGPGTRLTVT.